This TCR beta chain was recovered during a study of cytomegalovirus exposure and HLA in healthy donors. The PCR employed 60 Vbeta primers together with 13 Jbeta primers. Original methodology: In a later analysis, the count reached 80 million or so unique TCR beta chains, with approximately 10 million shared. The repertoire was sequenced with immunoSEQ multiplex PCR; TCRdb's copy has only in-frame clones and lacks some. V, J and clone size are taken as reported in that table, and D and trimming were inferred from the DNA itself. The table includes under 150,000 clones, around four fifths detected once. The source material was PBMCs. This receptor was taken from a boy under 10 years old in good health and CMV-seronegative.

CDR3 coding DNA: TGTGCCAGTAGCCACGGACAGGGTTGGGCTAATGAAAAACTGTTTTTT. Translating it yields CASSHGQGWANEKLFF. The chain has TRBV19 and TRBJ1-4; TRBD1 aligns across 8 bases. The trim removed 6 bases at V and 3 bases at J, leaving 9 bases unmatched. Germline V gene lookup returns CDR1 LNHDA and CDR2 SQIVND (reference sequence). The CDR3 contains 16 residues. Based on the CDR3 plus reference TRBV19 and TRBJ1-4, the full variable domain is DGGITQSPKYLFRKEGQNVTLSCEQNLNHDAMYWYRQDPGQGLRLIYYSQIVNDFQKGDIAEGYSVSREKKESFPLTVTSAQKNPTAFYLCASSHGQGWANEKLFFGSGTQLSVL.